The 15 T cell receptor beta chains given below trace back to one sample, sequenced in a study of brain T cells in children with intractable seizures. TCRdb's copy holds only in-frame clones and misses some; the assay was immunoSEQ multiplex PCR. The sample records tens of thousands of clones, about 93% being singletons. Here the sequenced sample was peripheral blood, taken at surgery. All receptors come from a boy younger than two with tuberous sclerosis and intractable seizures.

The chain couples TRBV24-1 to TRBJ2-3; TRBD2 matches 8 bases. This CDR3 contains 16 residues. The V gene's germline CDR1 is KGHDR and CDR2 SFDVKD. Trimming at V came to 3 bases and at J to 4 bases, leaving 8 bases not matched to a gene. This chain's CDR3 is CATSDPGTRASDTQYF. CDR3 sequence (DNA): TGTGCCACCAGTGATCCCGGGACTAGAGCCTCAGATACGCAGTATTTT.

The chain carries TRBV2 and TRBJ2-7, with a tentative D call TRBD1 (5 bases). V was trimmed by 8 bases and J by 7 bases, leaving 30 bases between them. Germline assignment: CDR1 SNHLY and CDR2 FYNNEI. The CDR3 loop spans 17 amino acids. The CDR3, as DNA: TGTGCCAGCGGAGAGGACACCCGCTTCCCAATGAAGAGAGAGCAGTACTTC. It yields the protein CASGEDTRFPMKREQYF.

The V gene is TRBV19, the J gene TRBJ1-1, with TRBD1 matching 8 bases. This CDR3 is 15 amino acids long. The V segment lost 5 bases and the J segment 3 bases; nucleotides outside the gene matches: 8. Germline assignment: CDR1 LNHDA and CDR2 SQIVND (reference sequence). The DNA of the CDR3 is TGTGCCAGTAGTGACGAGACAGGGGTAGACACTGAAGCTTTCTTT. Amino acids: CASSDETGVDTEAFF.

The J gene is TRBJ2-3, the V gene TRBV9; D may be TRBD2 (6 bases). Trimming shortened V by 0 bases and J by 3 bases, and 8 bases separated the two germline ends. Germline CDR1 SGDLS, CDR2 YYNGEE. The length of the CDR3 is 14 residues. The CDR3 protein is CASSVGAGTDTQYF. CDR3 nucleotides: TGTGCCAGCAGCGTAGGTGCGGGGACAGATACGCAGTATTTT.

This chain connects TRBV9 to TRBJ2-1; D ambiguous. V was cut by 0 bases and J by 6 bases, with 13 bases left in between. The CDR3 is 15 amino acids. CDR1 and CDR2 (germline): SGDLS, YYNGEE. The CDR3 region is CASSVGLTAPNEQFF. In DNA form, the CDR3 reads TGTGCCAGCAGCGTAGGTCTGACTGCCCCCAATGAGCAGTTCTTC.

V usage is TRBV5-4 and J usage is TRBJ1-2; 7 nucleotides match TRBD1. The ends lost 3 bases at V and 5 bases at J; junction bases unmatched: 7. CDR1 and CDR2 from the germline V gene are SGHNT and YYREEE (reference sequence). This CDR3 contains 14 residues. The CDR3 nucleotides read TGTGCCAGCAGCTCTCCCGGGACAGCTTATGGCTACACCTTC. It encodes CASSSPGTAYGYTF.

This CDR3 is CASSRITGKDSYNEQFF. The CDR3 coding sequence is TGTGCCAGCTCACGGATCACAGGGAAGGACTCCTACAATGAGCAGTTCTTC. The chain combines TRBV18 with TRBJ2-1; D is perhaps TRBD1 (6 bases). The CDR3 totals 17 residues. With 4 bases removed from V and 0 bases from J, the gap between germline ends came to 16 bases. Germline loops: CDR1 KGHSH, CDR2 LQKENI.

This clone was detected once. The chain combines TRBV7-9 with TRBJ2-5; 12 positions match TRBD2. Trimming at V came to 1 base and at J to 4 bases, leaving 1 base not matched to a gene. CDR3 length: 15 amino acids. CDR1 is SEHNR and CDR2 is FQNEAQ in the germline V gene (reference sequence). The CDR3 DNA is TGTGCCAGCAGCTTAGTGACTAGCGGGAGAGAGACCCAGTACTTC. Its protein product is CASSLVTSGRETQYF.

In its sample, this clone was seen once. The genes are TRBV2 and TRBJ2-7, with 8 bases aligning to TRBD2. V was clipped by 5 bases and J by 4 bases; unmatched bases: 4. CDR3 length: 13 residues. Germline V gene sequence: CDR1 SNHLY, CDR2 FYNNEI. CDR3 region: CASSSGTRYEQYF. As DNA, the CDR3 is TGTGCCAGCAGTTCCGGGACTAGATACGAGCAGTACTTC.

This clone was recorded once. The J gene is TRBJ2-3, the V gene TRBV6-4, with 13 bases lining up with TRBD2. CDR1 is MRHNA, CDR2 SNTAGT, per germline. V shed 6 bases and J 1 base; nucleotides not matched to a gene: 4. The CDR3 is 16 residues long. This CDR3 is CASSTGTSGGTDTQYF. CDR3 in DNA: TGTGCCAGCAGCACCGGGACTAGCGGGGGCACAGATACGCAGTATTTT.

The genes are TRBV29-1 and TRBJ2-1, with 9 bases matching TRBD2. CDR3 length: 14 residues. The germline V gene has CDR1 SQVTM and CDR2 ANQGSEA. With 3 bases clipped from V and 3 bases from J, the junction kept 3 bases outside the gene matches. The CDR3 loop reads CSVEWREGYNEQFF. The DNA of the CDR3 is TGCAGCGTTGAGTGGCGGGAGGGCTACAATGAGCAGTTCTTC.

Only a few counts were recorded for this clone. The chain carries TRBV9 and TRBJ1-2, with D possibly TRBD1 on 5 matching bases. This CDR3 is built from 15 residues. Germline values: CDR1 SGDLS, CDR2 YYNGEE. Trimming cost V 2 bases and J 6 bases, with 17 bases left between them. CDR3: CASSVGREGTDGYTF. The DNA of the CDR3 is TGTGCCAGCAGCGTGGGAAGGGAGGGGACGGATGGCTACACCTTC.

The V call is TRBV5-6, the J call TRBJ2-5, with TRBD1 identical over 11 bases. The CDR3 is made up of 16 amino acids. Germline V CDR1 and CDR2: SGHDT, YYEEEE. Germline trimming cut 2 bases from V and 1 base from J; bases unmatched to any gene: 4. The CDR3 reads CASSFLDRGPQETQYF. The CDR3 region has the DNA TGTGCCAGCAGCTTTCTGGACAGGGGGCCCCAAGAGACCCAGTACTTC. The whole variable domain, filled in from reference TRBV5-6 and TRBJ2-5, reads DAGVTQSPTHLIKTRGQQVTLRCSPKSGHDTVSWYQQALGQGPQFIFQYYEEEERQRGNFPDRFSGHQFPNYSSELNVNALLLGDSALYLCASSFLDRGPQETQYFGPGTRLLVL.

The chain joins TRBV11-2 to TRBJ2-5; tentatively, D is TRBD2 (5 bases). CDR1 and CDR2 from the germline V gene are SGHAT and FQNNGV. CDR3 length equals 15 residues. Trimming cost V 1 base and J 7 bases, with 16 bases left between them. CDR3 in amino acids: CASSLVFRGFRTQYF. CDR3 bases: TGTGCCAGCAGCTTAGTCTTCCGGGGATTTAGGACCCAGTACTTC.

The chain uses TRBV6-6 and TRBJ1-2; 7 bases line up with TRBD1. V was clipped by 4 bases and J by 6 bases; unmatched bases: 8. CDR1 and CDR2 (germline): MNHNY, SVGAGI (reference sequence). CDR3 length equals 14 residues. The CDR3 reads CASSSEDRPDGYTF. The CDR3 nucleotides are TGTGCCAGCAGTTCCGAGGACAGGCCTGATGGCTACACCTTC.